This T cell receptor (beta chain) is from a study of shared T cell receptors in the human thymus. The V segment lost 5 bases and the J segment 3 bases; nucleotides outside the gene matches: 8. The CDR3 totals 15 residues. Germline assignment: CDR1 MNHEY and CDR2 SMNVEV (reference sequence). This clone was detected only a few times. Clones were read by immunoSEQ multiplex PCR, and TCRdb kept only the in-frame ones, dropping some. The sample lists hundreds of thousands of clones, more than 70% occurring once. These data are also associated with another study on human thymus T cells. This second study says: Reports from related research described highly overlapping thymic repertoires among unrelated individuals.

Source material: thymocytes. J is TRBJ2-3 and V is TRBV27; 7 positions agree with TRBD2. The receptor comes from a boy younger than two with a congenital heart defect. Here the CDR3 reads CASSPLTGGTDTQYF. In nucleotides, the CDR3 is TGTGCCAGCAGTCCCCTAACCGGGGGGACAGATACGCAGTATTTT.